Each of the 21 T cell receptor beta chains below was sequenced from the same sample in a study of blood T cell repertoires in COVID-19. Measured with immunoSEQ multiplex PCR; TCRdb has only the in-frame clones, and not every one. The data contain about 200,000 clones, roughly 91% of them singletons. The sequencing sample was made of peripheral blood. The receptors were sampled from a man aged 40-55 years with active or convalescent COVID-19.

The chain has TRBV7-8 and TRBJ2-7; 7 nucleotides line up with TRBD1. Trimming at V came to 5 bases and at J to 6 bases, leaving 7 bases not matched to a gene. CDR1 is SGHVS, CDR2 FQNEAQ, per germline. The CDR3 covers 13 residues. CDR3 residues: CASSSRTGPEQYF. The CDR3 region has the DNA TGTGCCAGCAGCAGTCGGACAGGCCCCGAGCAGTACTTC.

The J gene is TRBJ2-7, the V gene TRBV13; 8 nucleotides align to TRBD2. Germline CDR1 is PRHDT and CDR2 is FYEKMQ (reference sequence). The CDR3 has 14 amino acids. Trimming took 5 bases from V and 1 from J; bases not matched to a gene: 4. The CDR3 loop is CASSLPGGSYEQYF. CDR3 coding DNA: TGTGCCAGCAGCCTCCCGGGGGGGTCCTACGAGCAGTACTTC.

The chain has TRBV19 and TRBJ1-4, with D possibly being TRBD1 (5 bases). The CDR3 contains 15 residues. CDR1 and CDR2 (germline): LNHDA, SQIVND (reference sequence). V lost 3 bases to trimming and J lost 2 bases, with 10 bases between them. The CDR3 region has the DNA TGTGCCAGTAGTATTAGGGCAGGGACTAATGAAAAACTGTTTTTT. Protein product: CASSIRAGTNEKLFF.

The CDR3: CASSPPGPSSYEQYF. DNA of the CDR3: TGTGCCAGCTCACCACCGGGGCCTAGCTCCTACGAGCAGTACTTC. The J gene is TRBJ2-7, the V gene TRBV18; perhaps TRBD1 as D (5 bases). V shed 0 bases and J shed 0 bases, with 9 bases lying between them. Germline V gene sequence: CDR1 KGHSH, CDR2 LQKENI. The CDR3 covers 15 residues.

The J gene is TRBJ1-2, the V gene TRBV5-4; TRBD1 is a possible D gene (5 bases). With 4 bases removed from V and 7 bases from J, the gap between germline ends came to 14 bases. CDR1 is SGHNT and CDR2 is YYREEE in the germline V gene (reference sequence). The length of the CDR3 is 13 residues. The CDR3 loop reads CASSTSVGGGYTF. The CDR3 coding sequence is TGTGCCAGCAGCACTTCAGTGGGGGGTGGCTACACCTTC.

Only one count was recorded for this clone. The rearrangement uses TRBV7-5 and TRBJ1-2; the table's D call of TRBD1 was not tested on the DNA. TRBV7-5 is assigned pseudogene status. The CDR3 spans 14 residues. DNA of the CDR3: TGTGTCAGAAGCTTATCAGGGGGCGGCTATGGCTACACCTTC. Amino acid sequence: CVRSLSGGGYGYTF.

In this sample, this clone turned up once. The chain recombines TRBV19 with TRBJ1-5; D unclear. In germline, CDR1 is LNHDA, CDR2 SQIVND (reference sequence). V shed 0 bases and J shed 3 bases, with 9 bases lying between them. The CDR3 is 15 residues long. For the CDR3, the DNA is TGTGCCAGTAGTATAGATCGGGAGGCCAATCAGCCCCAGCATTTT. The encoded protein is CASSIDREANQPQHF. Full variable domain (remainder filled in from reference TRBV19 and TRBJ1-5): DGGITQSPKYLFRKEGQNVTLSCEQNLNHDAMYWYRQDPGQGLRLIYYSQIVNDFQKGDIAEGYSVSREKKESFPLTVTSAQKNPTAFYLCASSIDREANQPQHFGDGTRLSIL.

This clone was seen a single time. CDR3 amino acids: CASSLGGTGGRTEAFF. Here the CDR3 DNA reads TGTGCCAGCAGCTTAGGCGGGACAGGGGGGAGGACTGAAGCTTTCTTT. The chain has TRBV11-2 and TRBJ1-1; 11 nucleotides agree with TRBD1. Germline V gives CDR1 SGHAT, CDR2 FQNNGV. J was trimmed by 5 bases and V by 1 base; bases with no gene match: 6. This CDR3 contains 16 residues.

This chain joins TRBV5-3 and TRBJ2-7; 11 bases map to TRBD1. TRBV5-3 belongs to the ORF category, with a function that is uncertain. CDR3 size: 15 residues. The V segment lost 4 bases and the J segment 3 bases; nucleotides outside the gene matches: 6. CDR3 in amino acids: CARSRTGTGGYEQYF. The CDR3 bases are TGTGCCAGAAGCCGGACCGGGACAGGGGGCTACGAGCAGTACTTC.

CDR3 protein: CASSLGDSATEAFF. CDR3 sequence (DNA): TGTGCCAGCAGCTTGGGGGACAGTGCGACTGAAGCTTTCTTT. This chain joins TRBV7-9 and TRBJ1-1; 7 bases agree with TRBD1. The germline CDR1 and CDR2 sequences are SEHNR and FQNEAQ (reference sequence). This CDR3 contains 14 residues. Losses at the gene ends were 3 bases for V and 5 bases for J; bases not matched to a gene: 6.

The chain joins TRBV29-1 to TRBJ2-2, with D perhaps matching TRBD2 (6 bases). From germline, CDR1 is SQVTM and CDR2 ANQGSEA. V lost 7 bases and J 0 bases, leaving 12 bases between the germline ends. CDR3 length: 14 residues. The CDR3 DNA reads as TGCAGCGCCACGGGAGTAGCGAACACCGGGGAGCTGTTTTTT. This encodes CSATGVANTGELFF.

The chain is built from TRBV2 and TRBJ2-1; 12 bases align to TRBD2. The ends lost 4 bases at V and 7 bases at J; junction bases unmatched: 5. Germline-derived CDR1 and CDR2 are SNHLY and FYNNEI. This CDR3 region has 15 residues. CDR3 sequence (DNA): TGTGCCAGCAGTGGGGGGACTAGCGGGTCTAATGAGCAGTTCTTC. It is translated as CASSGGTSGSNEQFF.

This clone was picked up one time. V usage is TRBV2 and J usage is TRBJ1-1; a possible D gene is TRBD1 (6 bases). CDR3 length: 14 residues. V was clipped by 6 bases and J by 0 bases, with 11 bases between them. Germline CDR1 is SNHLY and CDR2 is FYNNEI. CDR3 region: CASSWTAMNTEAFF. The CDR3 DNA reads as TGTGCCAGCAGCTGGACAGCCATGAACACTGAAGCTTTCTTT.

This clone came up once. The chain uses TRBV5-1 and TRBJ1-1; TRBD1 matches at 9 bases. Germline-derived CDR1 and CDR2 are SGHRS and YFSETQ. The CDR3 has 15 amino acids. The J segment lost 4 bases and the V segment lost 0 bases, leaving 4 bases of the junction unmatched. CDR3 protein: CASSLDTGGITEAFF. CDR3 coding DNA: TGCGCCAGCAGCTTGGATACAGGGGGCATCACTGAAGCTTTCTTT. Full variable domain (missing parts from reference TRBV5-1 and TRBJ1-1): KAGVTQTPRYLIKTRGQQVTLSCSPISGHRSVSWYQQTPGQGLQFLFEYFSETQRNKGNFPGRFSGRQFSNSRSEMNVSTLELGDSALYLCASSLDTGGITEAFFGQGTRLTVV.

The genes are TRBV6-6 and TRBJ1-1; possible D gene TRBD1, 6 bases. Between the trimmed V and J ends, which lost 5 bases and 0 bases, there was a span of 10 bases. Germline V gene sequence: CDR1 MNHNY, CDR2 SVGAGI (reference sequence). This CDR3 contains 14 residues. CDR3 protein: CASSPGVMNTEAFF. CDR3 nucleotides: TGTGCCAGCAGTCCAGGGGTGATGAACACTGAAGCTTTCTTT.

The chain employs TRBV5-6 and TRBJ1-5, with 9 bases identical to TRBD1. The CDR3 extends over 16 amino acids. Germline V CDR1 and CDR2: SGHDT, YYEEEE. The ends lost 0 bases at V and 7 bases at J; junction bases unmatched: 8. This CDR3 reads CASSLGGGQGRQPQHF. Written as DNA, the CDR3 is TGTGCCAGCAGCTTGGGGGGTGGACAGGGGAGGCAGCCCCAGCATTTT.

J is TRBJ1-4 and V is TRBV7-9; TRBD1 matches at 11 bases. The CDR3 is 15 residues long. Trimming cost V 5 bases and J 7 bases; bases outside gene matches: 6. CDR1 is SEHNR and CDR2 is FQNEAQ in the germline V gene (reference sequence). The CDR3 DNA reads TGTGCCAGCAGCGCCCCCGGGACAGGGGGTGAAAAACTGTTTTTT. Residues: CASSAPGTGGEKLFF.

V is TRBV3-1 (or the pseudogene TRBV3-2) and J is TRBJ1-4, with 7 nucleotides matching TRBD1. There are 15 residues in the CDR3. The germline V gene has CDR1 LGHDT and CDR2 YNNKEL (reference sequence). V lost 4 bases to trimming and J lost 5 bases; unmatched junction nucleotides: 7. DNA of the CDR3: TGTGCCAGCAGCCCGAACAGGGGCCCCAATGAAAAACTGTTTTTT. Residues: CASSPNRGPNEKLFF.

V usage is TRBV14 and J usage is TRBJ1-1, with 7 positions matching TRBD1. The ends lost 0 bases at V and 5 bases at J; junction bases unmatched: 6. The CDR3 extends over 15 amino acids. In germline, CDR1 is SGHDN, CDR2 FVKESK. This CDR3 reads CASSQDLVRGTEAFF. The CDR3 nucleotides are TGTGCCAGCAGCCAAGATCTAGTCAGGGGGACTGAAGCTTTCTTT.

The genes are TRBV5-4 and TRBJ2-5; 9 bases line up with TRBD1. Germline CDR1 reads SGHNT; CDR2 reads YYREEE (reference sequence). With V trimmed by 4 bases and J by 1 base, 8 bases remained unmatched. The CDR3 is 16 amino acids. CDR3: CASSPGQGNPQETQYF. Written as DNA, the CDR3 is TGTGCCAGCAGCCCTGGACAGGGGAATCCCCAAGAGACCCAGTACTTC.

V is TRBV29-1 and J is TRBJ2-7; TRBD1 might be the D (6 bases). This CDR3 comprises 14 residues. The germline CDR1 and CDR2 sequences are SQVTM and ANQGSEA. V shed 0 bases and J shed 7 bases, with 16 bases lying between them. For the CDR3, the DNA is TGCAGCGTTGAAGACCTACAGGCTAGGGGGGAGCAGTACTTC. Protein: CSVEDLQARGEQYF.